Each of the 3 T cell receptor beta chains below was sequenced from the same sample in a study of circulating tumor DNA in untreated peripheral T-cell lymphoma. TCRdb keeps only in-frame clones here, not all; method: immunoSEQ multiplex PCR. The sample lists more than 6,500 clones, about 80% occurring once. The sample taken for sequencing was tumor tissue. Every receptor here comes from a human donor with peripheral T-cell lymphoma.

This clone was counted between two and nine times. The genes are TRBV30 and TRBJ1-2; weak D call: TRBD1 (6 bases). Germline V gene sequence: CDR1 GTSNPN, CDR2 SVGIG (reference sequence). This CDR3 has 13 residues. Between the trimmed V and J ends, which lost 0 bases and 5 bases, there was a span of 10 bases. The CDR3 here is CAWSVGGRYGYTF. DNA for the CDR3: TGTGCCTGGAGTGTAGGGGGGAGGTATGGCTACACCTTC. The variable domain in full, with the rest retrieved from reference TRBV30 and TRBJ1-2, is SQTIHQWPATLVQPVGSPLSLECTVEGTSNPNLYWYRQAAGRGLQLLFYSVGIGQISSEVPQNLSASRPQDRQFILSSKKLLLSDSGFYLCAWSVGGRYGYTFGSGTRLTVV.

The V call is TRBV11-3, the J call TRBJ1-2, with TRBD1 matching 8 bases. With 5 bases clipped from V and 4 bases from J, the junction kept 9 bases outside the gene matches. Germline CDR1 reads SGHNT; CDR2 reads YENEEA. The CDR3 is made up of 15 amino acids. The CDR3 sequence: CASSPQGQETYGYTF. In nucleotides, the CDR3 is TGTGCCAGCAGCCCCCAGGGACAGGAGACCTATGGCTACACCTTC.

The gene calls are TRBV6-8 and TRBJ2-3; tentatively, D is TRBD1 (6 bases). CDR1 is MNHGY and CDR2 is SAAAGT in the germline V gene. This CDR3 is 15 amino acids long. V lost 2 bases to trimming and J lost 0 bases, with 9 bases between them. For the CDR3, the DNA is TGTGCCAGCAGTTACGGGGACACGAGCACAGATACGCAGTATTTT. This gives the protein CASSYGDTSTDTQYF.